This T cell receptor beta chain appears in the sequencing data of a study of regulatory T cells in long-lasting Graves disease. Germline-derived CDR1 and CDR2 are WNHNN and SYGVQD (reference sequence). This CDR3 spans 14 amino acids. V lost 0 bases and J 3 bases, leaving 8 bases between the germline ends. Time point: newly diagnosed GD, antithyroid drugs for less than 3 months. The authors made the TCR library using RNA they extracted from PBMCs. Both iRepertoire HTBI primers and Arm-PCR of CDR3 regions were used to build the TCR beta libraries. Via MiXCR, TCRdb re-called the multiplex PCR reads, giving one row per CDR3 protein. In the table there are about 350,000 distinct CDR3 sequences, around 16% of which are singletons. This same sample was also taken into another study, of T cells in Graves' hyperthyroidism and ophthalmopathy. This second study notes: Using the HTBI primer set, a first-round RT-PCR was run on the TCR CDR3. Within blood appeared most thyroid clonotypes that had expanded above 0.001. With a median lead of about six months before onset, the model predicted ophthalmopathy.

This clonotype originated in a woman under 30 with Graves disease. The chain carries TRBV10-1 and TRBJ1-1, with TRBD1 as a possible D gene (5 bases). The source was peripheral blood mononuclear cells (PBMCs), collected at new diagnosis, from a patient treated with antithyroid drugs. This CDR3 reads CASSESGRYTEAFF. CDR3 bases: TGCGCCAGCAGTGAGTCGGGACGGTACACTGAAGCTTTCTTT.